A selection of T cell receptor beta chains follows, all from one sample in a study of Tregs in tolerant kidney transplant recipients. Measured with immunoSEQ multiplex PCR; TCRdb has only the in-frame clones, and not every one. The sample has about 110,000 clones, nearly 90% seen once. This material consisted of CD4+ T cells from blood, taken before the transplant. These TCRs come from a human donor who received a combined kidney and bone marrow transplant. The conserved cysteine and the conserved F or W are not part of the CDR3 here.

>TRBV2|TRBJ2-7
ATKLAGNSYEQY
>TRBV15|TRBJ2-7
ATSKDGLYEQY
>TRBV9|TRBJ1-4
ASSPQTDTTNEKLF
>TRBV5-1|TRBJ2-5
ASLTGTGGQETQY
>TRBV7-9|TRBJ1-5
ASSLGGGSNQPQH
>TRBV28|TRBJ2-5
ASRGSLGTSGTPFQETQY
>TRBV4-1|TRBJ1-2
ASSPPSVEGPYGYT
>TRBV9|TRBJ2-2
ASSVVGLAGGSTGELF
>TRBV10-3|TRBJ1-1
AIVRATGKNTEAF
>TRBV20-1|TRBJ2-7
SAQSGDEQY
>TRBV5-4|TRBJ1-2
ASSLAGGNGYT
>TRBV5-4|TRBJ2-7
ASRHSGGTGYGEQY
>TRBV28|TRBJ2-7
ASHTGLSHPYEQY
>TRBV5-1|TRBJ2-1
ASSWTAHDNEQF
>TRBV12-5|TRBJ1-6
ASGGDRGSANSPLH
>TRBV23-1|TRBJ2-3
ASSGEEGVKREDTQY
>TRBV13|TRBJ1-1
ASSPHRALGTEAF
>TRBV7-8|TRBJ2-7
ASSLHSRVEQY
>TRBV7-8|TRBJ1-1
ASSRNRNTEAF
>TRBV6-1|TRBJ1-4
ASSEAQGYEKLF